This T cell receptor beta chain was identified in a study of beta chain features in type 1 diabetes (dated by TCRdb to between 2018 and 2020). About the full investigation: Patients and healthy donors did not differ in mean age, gender distribution, total cell number or subset yield. Across all samples, some 99 million sorted cells were examined, and cell number per subset correlated strongly with RNA yield. In the study, recently diagnosed type 1 diabetes patients and matched healthy donors were compared on the TCRB repertoires of their sorted circulating CD4+ T cell subsets. Whereas all 30 or so donors provided naive and central memory subsets, regulatory and stem cell-like memory subsets were isolated from just 8 patients and about eight healthy donors.

What the authors observed across the whole study: Shorter templates might have been favored by PCR, but patient and control samples were amplified and corrected together, so both groups would have been affected equally by any skew. Because small numbers of individuals were included in the HLA sub-analyses, any influence of HLA type on TCRB rearrangement was left unresolved. Naive, central memory and regulatory TCRB repertoires appeared to be more similar among patients than among healthy donors. Because cDNA was sequenced instead of genomic DNA, activated cells with high expression could be over-represented, although the groups did not differ in activation or CD3 levels. Type 1 diabetes patients showed a moderate but significant shortening of TCRB CDR3 length in all four CD4+ subsets. At VDJ recombination sites, patients with type 1 diabetes made fewer insertions and deleted more nucleotides, a pattern implying thymic rearrangement abnormalities.

The High Capacity cDNA Reverse Transcription Kit was used to reverse transcribe all of the isolated RNA, meaning that expressed TCRB transcripts were what got sequenced. Naive, central memory and regulatory T cell samples underwent deep immunoSEQ sequencing, averaging around 3.9 million total reads per sample. Sorted cells were lysed in RLT buffer, and RNA was extracted using DNase-treated RNeasy Micro or Mini kits according to cell number. To prevent cross-contamination, every cell subset was processed on its own, while patient and healthy donor samples were processed together. The immunoSEQ multiplex PCR was used to amplify TCRB sequences from cDNA, generating 87-bp fragments that spanned the CDR3 region. The amplicons were sequenced using the Illumina HiSeq platform. The paper's data handling went like this. PCR bias was corrected computationally using synthetic template baselines, and reads within Hamming distance 2 were collapsed, with unmergeable singletons discarded. By aligning reads against IMGT, V, D and J genes, CDR3 length, and insertions or deletions at six rearrangement sites were assigned. Within each subset, clonotype counts were normalized to sorted cell number, after which true diversity and Gini coefficients were computed with the tcR R package. Repertoire sharing was quantified using the overlap coefficient calculated on TCRB nucleotide sequences. Out-of-frame TCRB sequences from naive cells were analyzed to stand in for the pre-selection repertoire. Sourced from immuneACCESS, this table was stored by TCRdb with only in-frame sequences that have V and J called. A share of the clones is absent; for the studies checked, an unresolved V gene accounts for under half, and the remainder has no known explanation. V, J and clone size reflect that table, while D and trimming were determined from the DNA. The sample table records a few hundred thousand clones; more than 15% of these occur just once. The ten largest clonotypes hold about 0.092% of the sample.

From each donor, a single peripheral blood sample of about 120 mL on average was drawn into heparinised tubes. A BD FACSAria II was used to sort naive, central memory, regulatory and stem cell-like memory CD4+ T cells with a panel that included CD45RO, CCR7, CD25, CD127, CD95 and CD27. A purity above 95% was achieved for all sorted populations. PBMCs were isolated right away by Lymphoprep density gradient centrifugation and were stained directly, without culture. Samples were stained and sorted in pairs, with one healthy donor and one patient per experiment, so that batch effects were minimized. For this clone: Its antigen remains undetermined. Per-nucleotide qualities are absent, and no much larger clonotype sits a single base away.

The receptor's source is a man aged 25-45 years with type 1 diabetes. Material: naive CD4+ T cells from blood. The sample's cell subset or site label is to be understood as: true naive CD4+ T cells.

The CDR3 protein: CASSPPSVGVGEQFF. The DNA sequence is as follows: TGTGCCAGCTCACCCCCTTCGGTCGGGGTCGGTGAGCAGTTCTTC. The sequence is built from TRBV18 and TRBJ2-1; a weak D assignment points to TRBD2 (5 bases agree). Inclusive of the bounding cysteine and phenylalanine, the CDR3 is 15 residues long. The kept DNA is CDR3 alone, 45 bases in frame from the first base. For CDR1 and CDR2, the germline V gene lists KGHSH and LQKENI. A distance of 18 bases separates the germline ends of V and J, which lose 3 bases and 9 bases respectively. Beyond the CDR3, the reference TRBV18 and TRBJ2-1 genes provide the residues; the full variable domain reads: NAGVMQNPRHLVRRRGQEARLRCSPMKGHSHVYWYRQLPEEGLKFMVYLQKENIIDESGMPKERFSAEFPKEGPSILRIQQVVRGDSAAYFCASSPPSVGVGEQFFGPGTRLTVL.